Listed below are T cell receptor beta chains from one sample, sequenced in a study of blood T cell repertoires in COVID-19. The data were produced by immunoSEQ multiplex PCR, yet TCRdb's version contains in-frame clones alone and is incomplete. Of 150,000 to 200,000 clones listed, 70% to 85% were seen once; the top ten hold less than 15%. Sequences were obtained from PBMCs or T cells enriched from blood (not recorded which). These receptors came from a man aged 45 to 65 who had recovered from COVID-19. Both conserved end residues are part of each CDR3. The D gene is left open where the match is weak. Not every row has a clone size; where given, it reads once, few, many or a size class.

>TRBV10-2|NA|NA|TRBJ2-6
CASSLTGLSGANVLTF
TGCGCCAGCTCGTTAACGGGTCTCTCTGGGGCCAACGTCCTGACTTTC
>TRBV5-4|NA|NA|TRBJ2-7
CASSFGGLSYEQYF
TGTGCCAGCAGCTTTGGCGGGCTATCCTACGAGCAGTACTTC
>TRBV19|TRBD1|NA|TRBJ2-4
CASSPGTVYIQYF
TGTGCCAGTAGTCCCGGGACAGTGTACATTCAGTACTTC
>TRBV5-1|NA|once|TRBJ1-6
CASSLDSGANSPLHF
TGCGCCAGCAGCTTGGATTCCGGAGCCAATTCACCCCTCCACTTT
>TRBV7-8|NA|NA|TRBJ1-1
CASSLALRANTEAFF
TGTGCCAGCAGCTTAGCGCTGAGGGCGAACACTGAAGCTTTCTTT
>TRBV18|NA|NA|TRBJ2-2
CASSPQQENTGELFF
TGTGCCAGCTCACCCCAACAGGAGAACACCGGGGAGCTGTTTTTT
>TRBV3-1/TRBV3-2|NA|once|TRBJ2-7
CASSQEWAETYEQYF
TGTGCCAGCAGCCAAGAGTGGGCAGAAACCTACGAGCAGTACTTC
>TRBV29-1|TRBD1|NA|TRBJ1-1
CSVERDRGESAEAFF
TGCAGCGTTGAAAGGGACAGGGGCGAATCGGCTGAAGCTTTCTTT
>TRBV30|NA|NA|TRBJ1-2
CAWSVHPVQDGYTF
TGTGCCTGGAGTGTCCACCCGGTTCAGGATGGCTACACCTTC
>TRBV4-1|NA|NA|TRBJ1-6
CASSHRFDKVIHSPLHF
TGCGCCAGCAGCCACCGATTCGACAAGGTCATACATTCGCCCCTCCACTTT
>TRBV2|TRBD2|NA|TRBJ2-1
CASSALAGGTNEQFF
TGTGCCAGCAGTGCACTAGCGGGGGGGACAAATGAGCAGTTCTTC
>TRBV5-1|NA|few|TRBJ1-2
CASSFSPQTLPNYGYTF
TGCGCCAGCAGCTTCAGTCCACAGACCCTGCCTAACTATGGCTACACCTTC
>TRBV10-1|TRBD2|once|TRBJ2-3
CASSDSGGADTQYF
TGCGCCAGCAGTGATAGCGGGGGGGCAGATACGCAGTATTTT
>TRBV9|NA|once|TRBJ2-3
CASSYNRGGLTDTQYF
TGTGCCAGCAGCTACAACAGGGGGGGTCTCACAGATACGCAGTATTTT
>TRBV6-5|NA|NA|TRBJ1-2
CASMPGRSLAYTF
TGTGCCAGCATGCCAGGGAGGAGCTTAGCCTACACCTTC
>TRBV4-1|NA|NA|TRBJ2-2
CASSQDRGGRTGELFF
TGCGCCAGCAGCCAAGATCGTGGGGGCCGCACCGGGGAGCTGTTTTTT
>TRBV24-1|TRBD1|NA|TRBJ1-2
CATSDPGQGNYGYTF
TGTGCCACCAGTGACCCGGGACAGGGGAACTATGGCTACACCTTC
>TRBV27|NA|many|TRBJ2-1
CASTPGGRYNEQFF
TGTGCCAGCACCCCAGGGGGGCGCTACAATGAGCAGTTCTTC
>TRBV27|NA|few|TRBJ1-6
CASKVRRDSPLHF
TGTGCCAGCAAGGTCCGTCGGGATTCACCCCTCCACTTT
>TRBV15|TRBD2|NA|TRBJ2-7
CATSRDTGLAYEQYF
TGTGCCACCAGCAGAGATACGGGACTAGCGTACGAGCAGTACTTC
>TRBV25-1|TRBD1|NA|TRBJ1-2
CASSEYGRGAYGYTF
TGTGCCAGCAGTGAATATGGCAGGGGGGCCTATGGCTACACCTTC
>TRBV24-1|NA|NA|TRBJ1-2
CATSGGYGYTF
TGTGCCACCAGTGGCGGATATGGCTACACCTTC
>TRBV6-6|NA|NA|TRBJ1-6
CASSYGQQYSPLHF
TGTGCCAGCAGTTACGGGCAGCAGTATTCACCCCTCCACTTT
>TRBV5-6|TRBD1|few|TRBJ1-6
CASSWGTGDAPLHF
TGTGCCAGCAGCTGGGGGACAGGGGATGCACCCCTCCACTTT
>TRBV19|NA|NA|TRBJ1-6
CASKGLSNSPLHF
TGTGCCAGTAAGGGACTGTCGAATTCACCCCTCCACTTT
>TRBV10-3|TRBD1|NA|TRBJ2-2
CAIRKDRINTGELFF
TGTGCCATCAGGAAGGACAGGATTAACACCGGGGAGCTGTTTTTT
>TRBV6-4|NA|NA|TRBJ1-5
CASSAGFGRQPQHF
TGTGCCAGCAGTGCGGGTTTTGGTAGGCAGCCCCAGCATTTT
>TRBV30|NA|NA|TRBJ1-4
CAYQAVRDNEKLFF
TGTGCCTACCAGGCGGTCAGGGATAATGAAAAACTGTTTTTT
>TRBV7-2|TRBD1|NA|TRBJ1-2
CASRSGTGGLGYTF
TGTGCCAGCAGATCCGGGACAGGGGGCTTGGGCTACACCTTC
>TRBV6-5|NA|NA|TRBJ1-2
CASSYSIGHQNYGYTF
TGTGCCAGCAGTTACTCAATAGGACACCAGAACTATGGCTACACCTTC
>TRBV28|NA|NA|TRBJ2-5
CASSTGRETQYF
TGTGCCAGCAGTACGGGGAGAGAGACCCAGTACTTC
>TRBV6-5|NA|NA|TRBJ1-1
CASSYGGLRTEAFF
TGTGCCAGCAGTTACGGCGGACTTCGGACTGAAGCTTTCTTT
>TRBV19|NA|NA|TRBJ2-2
CASSPGQWKATGELFF
TGTGCCAGTAGTCCTGGACAGTGGAAGGCCACCGGGGAGCTGTTTTTT
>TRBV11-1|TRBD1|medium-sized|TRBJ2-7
CASSPTRQGHYEQYF
TGTGCCAGCAGCCCCACTCGACAGGGACACTACGAGCAGTACTTC
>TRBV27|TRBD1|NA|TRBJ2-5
CASRNRGQETQYF
TGTGCCAGCAGAAACAGGGGCCAAGAGACCCAGTACTTC
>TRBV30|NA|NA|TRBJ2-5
CAWSVVLPTETQYF
TGTGCCTGGAGTGTTGTTCTGCCTACAGAGACCCAGTACTTC
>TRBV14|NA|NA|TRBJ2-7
CASSQRGSYEQYF
TGTGCCAGCAGCCAACGGGGGTCCTACGAGCAGTACTTC
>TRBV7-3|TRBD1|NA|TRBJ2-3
CASSLIHGTADTQYF
TGTGCCAGCAGCCTAATACACGGGACAGCAGATACGCAGTATTTT
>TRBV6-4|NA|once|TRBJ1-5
CASSDPWQGRGQPQHF
TGTGCCAGCAGTGACCCGTGGCAGGGGAGGGGTCAGCCCCAGCATTTT
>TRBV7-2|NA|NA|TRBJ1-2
CASSAQGSNYGYTF
TGTGCCAGCAGCGCACAGGGATCTAACTATGGCTACACCTTC
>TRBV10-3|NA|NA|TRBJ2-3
CAISALATDTQYF
TGTGCCATCAGTGCACTAGCCACAGATACGCAGTATTTT
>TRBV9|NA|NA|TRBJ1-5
CASSVGGRDGQPQHF
TGTGCCAGCAGCGTAGGAGGGAGGGACGGTCAGCCCCAGCATTTT
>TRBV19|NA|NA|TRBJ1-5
CASSMSVGNQPQHF
TGTGCCAGTAGTATGTCTGTAGGCAATCAGCCCCAGCATTTT
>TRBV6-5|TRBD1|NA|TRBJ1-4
CASRGGQGLNEKLFF
TGTGCCAGCAGGGGTGGACAGGGGCTAAATGAAAAACTGTTTTTT
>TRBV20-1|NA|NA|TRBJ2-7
CSAASVEQYF
TGCAGTGCTGCTTCGGTGGAGCAGTACTTC
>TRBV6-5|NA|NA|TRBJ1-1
CASSPLGGLTEAFF
TGTGCCAGCAGTCCACTGGGAGGCCTGACTGAAGCTTTCTTT
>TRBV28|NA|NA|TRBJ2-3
CASGGQLGQYF
TGTGCCAGCGGAGGACAGTTAGGGCAGTATTTT
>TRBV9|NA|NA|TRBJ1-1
CASSVTGQLNTEAFF
TGTGCCAGCAGCGTAACCGGACAGCTGAACACTGAAGCTTTCTTT
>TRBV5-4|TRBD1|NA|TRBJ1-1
CASSGPGQATEAFF
TGTGCCAGCAGCGGACCGGGACAGGCGACTGAAGCTTTCTTT